These 5 T cell receptor beta chains were sequenced from one sample in a study of OX40 agonist ivuxolimab in advanced cancers. Method: immunoSEQ multiplex PCR; TCRdb's copy keeps in-frame clones and lacks some. The data contain 94,000 or so clones, approximately 80% of them singletons. The sequences come from CD4+ or CD8+ T cells sorted from blood, collected in a trial of the OX40 agonist ivuxolimab. The source is an adult with an advanced solid tumor such as melanoma, head and neck, liver or kidney cancer.

This clone has only one observation. The chain recombines TRBV19 with TRBJ2-2, with TRBD1 identical over 7 bases. The germline CDR1 and CDR2 sequences are LNHDA and SQIVND (reference sequence). This CDR3 comprises 13 residues. After removal of 11 bases from V and 3 bases from J, the junction contained 6 bases not matched to a gene. CDR3 loop: CALADRDTGELFF. CDR3 nucleotide sequence: TGTGCCCTTGCCGACAGGGACACCGGGGAGCTGTTTTTT.

This clone showed up just once. The chain has TRBV4-1 and TRBJ1-6, with D perhaps TRBD1 (5 bases). This CDR3 contains 14 residues. V was clipped by 0 bases and J by 10 bases, with 10 bases between them. Germline CDR1 and CDR2: MGHRA and YSYEKL. CDR3 region: CASSQELRASPLHF. The CDR3 nucleotides are TGCGCCAGCAGCCAAGAGCTCAGGGCCTCACCCCTCCACTTT.

The rearrangement joins TRBV6-1 to TRBJ2-7; D is undetermined. The length of the CDR3 is 13 residues. Germline V CDR1 and CDR2: MNHNS, SASEGT. V was cut by 4 bases and J by 3 bases, with 10 bases left in between. The CDR3 sequence is CASSANSHYEQYF. CDR3 bases: TGTGCCAGCAGTGCCAACAGCCACTACGAGCAGTACTTC.

The chain carries TRBV6-5 and TRBJ2-3; no clear D gene. V lost 1 base and J lost 0, with 5 bases in between. Germline CDR1 MNHEY, CDR2 SVGAGI. The CDR3 length is 14 residues. The DNA of the CDR3 is TGTGCCAGCAGTTACTTCGACAGCACAGATACGCAGTATTTT. Translation: CASSYFDSTDTQYF.

The V and J genes are TRBV5-1 and TRBJ2-1; possible D gene TRBD2, 6 bases. The CDR3 is made up of 15 amino acids. Germline CDR1 SGHRS, CDR2 YFSETQ. Trimming stripped 0 bases from V and 10 bases from J, with 17 bases between. The CDR3 region is CASSLEFAAGREQFF. For the CDR3, the DNA is TGCGCCAGCAGCTTGGAGTTTGCGGCAGGGAGGGAGCAGTTCTTC.